The present T cell receptor (beta chain) was sequenced within a study of blood T cells in healthy people across ages. General observations from the study: Per million T cells, the diversity of TCR beta decreased roughly linearly as age advanced.

Using a J-beta primer mix together with a sample-barcoded 5' primer, a second PCR was run for roughly 7 to 12 cycles. Each cDNA molecule was tagged by a template-switch adaptor that had 12 random nucleotides. MiXCR was run by TCRdb on the 5' RACE reads, yielding one entry per CDR3 protein. The sample has some 760,000 distinct CDR3 sequences, 25% seen once; the top ten hold around 3.6%. Comments on this clonotype: Antigen specificity is unknown.

The CDR3 has 14 residues. The V and J ends lost 1 base and 2 bases respectively, with 6 bases between them. The germline CDR1 and CDR2 sequences are SEHNR and FQNEAQ (reference sequence). This sample also belongs to another study, concerning T cells of mothers and their children. From that second work: Over 9.5 million reads per mother and about 3 million per child were obtained. Related and unrelated pairs show TCR recombination output that thymic selection shapes similarly.

This clonotype originated in a boy aged 10-17 years in good health. The sequenced sample was blood. This rearrangement joins TRBV7-9 to TRBJ2-1, with D unclear. The chain's CDR3 is CASSLVATYNEQFF. The CDR3 DNA reads TGTGCCAGCAGCTTAGTAGCCACCTACAATGAGCAGTTCTTC.